A selection of T cell receptor beta chains follows, all from one sample in a study of cytomegalovirus exposure and HLA in healthy donors. The table came from immunoSEQ multiplex PCR; TCRdb's copy has only in-frame clones and leaves some out. The sample gives about 89,000 clones, around 85% of which show up once; 7.4% is in the top ten. Sequencing used PBMCs. These receptors originate from a man aged 35-49 years in good health and CMV-seropositive. The CDR3 runs from the conserved cysteine through the conserved F or W. A D gene is named only where the DNA matches it firmly. Size tells how often a clone was seen (once, few, many) or the class of an expanded clone, and some rows leave it out.

J | V | size | D | DNA | CDR3
TRBJ2-7 | TRBV21-1 | once | - | TGTGCCAGCAGCAGTACTTCCTACGAGCAGTACTTC | CASSSTSYEQYF
TRBJ2-1 | TRBV6-1 | few | - | TGTGCCAGCAGGGACTACTTGGGGTACAATGAGCAGTTCTTC | CASRDYLGYNEQFF
TRBJ1-1 | TRBV18 | few | - | TGTGCCAGCTCCCGAGTCCGGAGCGGCATGAACACTGAAGCTTTCTTT | CASSRVRSGMNTEAFF
TRBJ2-5 | TRBV5-1 | once | TRBD2 | TGCGCCAGCAGCTTTGTAGCGGGGGCCTCCGGGGCCCAGTACTTC | CASSFVAGASGAQYF
TRBJ2-7 | TRBV2 | - | TRBD1 | TGTGCCAGCAGGAGGGACAGCCCCTCATACGAGCAGTACTTC | CASRRDSPSYEQYF
TRBJ1-5 | TRBV7-9 | - | TRBD1 | TGTGCCAGCAGCCCCGCCGGCAGGGGGAATCAGCCCCAGCATTTT | CASSPAGRGNQPQHF
TRBJ2-7 | TRBV6-6 | - | - | TGTGCCACCCAGGGCTCCTACGAGCAGTACTTC | CATQGSYEQYF
TRBJ2-7 | TRBV5-6 | - | - | TGTGCCAGCAGCCGGACAGCCAACCAACACTACGAGCAGTACTTC | CASSRTANQHYEQYF
TRBJ2-2 | TRBV5-5 | - | - | TGTGCCAGCAGCACCACTCTTGGGGAGCTGTTTTTT | CASSTTLGELFF
TRBJ2-7 | TRBV7-3 | - | TRBD2 | TGTGCCAGCAGCCCGAGACCGGGACTAGCGGGAGGGATCTCCTACGAGCAGTACTTC | CASSPRPGLAGGISYEQYF
TRBJ1-1 | TRBV6-5 | - | TRBD1 | TGTGCCAGCAGTCCTGTCACGACAGGGGCAGCTTTCTTT | CASSPVTTGAAFF
TRBJ2-3 | TRBV5-4 | - | TRBD1 | TGTGCCAGCAGCTTGGGACAGGGAAGCACAGATACGCAGTATTTT | CASSLGQGSTDTQYF